These 22 T cell receptor beta chains originate from one sample sequenced in a study. Cells sorted as Tregs were CD4+, CD25+ and CD127-/low. TCRdb used MiXCR to reprocess the 5' RACE reads, holding one entry per CDR3 protein. Found here are around 44,000 distinct CDR3 sequences, approximately 22% of them singletons; the top ten hold around 4%. Sample: Tregs sorted from blood. Receptors originate from a female donor with breast cancer.

This clonotype was picked up many times. The chain has TRBV12-3 or TRBV12-4 and TRBJ2-7; D is ambiguous. V lost 7 bases and J lost 7, with 14 bases in between. This CDR3 spans 12 amino acids. CDR3 nucleotides: TGTGCCAGCACCTATGGGCTTGGGGAGCAGTACTTC. This gives the protein CASTYGLGEQYF.

This clonotype occurred many times. The chain is built from TRBV3-1 and TRBJ2-4; D is perhaps TRBD1 or TRBD2 (7 bases each). V was cut by 0 bases and J by 7 bases, with 19 bases left in between. There are 17 residues in the CDR3. CDR1 and CDR2 from the germline V gene are LGHDT and YNNKEL (reference sequence). The CDR3 region is CASSQDQQGGFVNIQYF. The CDR3, as DNA: TGTGCCAGCAGCCAAGATCAGCAGGGGGGGTTCGTGAACATTCAGTACTTC.

This clonotype was found a few times. V gene TRBV12-3 or TRBV12-4 combines with J gene TRBJ2-5; maybe TRBD2 (6 bases). Trimming left V 7 bases short and J 5 bases short, with 17 bases between. This CDR3 region has 14 residues. Here the CDR3 reads CASTRGLNEETQYF. CDR3 coding DNA: TGTGCCAGCACCCGAGGACTAAACGAGGAGACCCAGTACTTC.

Comments on this clonotype: One junction end does not reproduce the germline sequence, and a read error may be involved. The chain is built from TRBV9 and TRBJ2-5, with TRBD1 identical over 10 bases. The CDR3 has 16 amino acids. Germline lookup yields CDR1 SGDLS and CDR2 YYNGEE. The CDR3, as DNA: TGTGCCAGCGGCGTAGGCCGCGACAGGGGGCCGGAGACCCAGTACTTC. Protein product: CASGVGRDRGPETQYF. Drawing the rest from reference TRBV9 and TRBJ2-5, the complete variable domain is DSGVTQTPKHLITATGQRVTLRCSPRSGDLSVYWYQQSLDQGLQFLIQYYNGEERAKGNILERFSAQQFPDLHSELNLSSLELGDSALYFCASGVGRDRGPETQYFGPGTRLLVL.

This chain connects TRBV20-1 to TRBJ2-7, with 11 bases that match TRBD2. The CDR3 contains 14 residues. Germline CDR1 reads DFQATT; CDR2 reads SNEGSKA (reference sequence). V gave up 3 bases and J gave up 4 bases; unmatched junction bases: 5. The CDR3 bases are TGCAGTGCTAGTAGGGTAGCGGGAGGGTACGAGCAGTACTTC. Translated: CSASRVAGGYEQYF.

The V gene is TRBV3-1, the J gene TRBJ2-3; 8 bases map to TRBD2. V lost 3 bases to trimming and J lost 3 bases; unmatched junction nucleotides: 2. CDR1 LGHDT and CDR2 YNNKEL come from the germline V gene (reference sequence). The CDR3 runs to 14 residues. The CDR3 spells CASSQERGTDTQYF. The CDR3 DNA follows: TGTGCCAGCAGCCAGGAGCGGGGGACAGATACGCAGTATTTT.

For this clonotype: At one boundary the junction diverges from the germline segment, which might be a read error. V usage is TRBV6-6 and J usage is TRBJ2-3; 7 nucleotides align to TRBD2. Germline loops: CDR1 MNHNY, CDR2 SVGAGI (reference sequence). The CDR3 has 14 residues. CDR3 in amino acids: CASSWGGSGDTQYF. CDR3 nucleotides: TGTGCCAGCAGTTGGGGCGGGAGTGGAGATACGCAGTATTTC.

This clonotype is deemed medium-sized. The J gene is TRBJ1-2, the V gene TRBV4-1; D gene uncertain. Germline CDR1 reads MGHRA; CDR2 reads YSYEKL. V lost 1 base, J lost 4 bases, and 10 bases lay in between. The CDR3 covers 14 residues. CDR3 amino acids: CASSQVGSPYGYTF. For the CDR3, the DNA is TGCGCCAGCAGCCAAGTAGGATCCCCCTATGGCTACACCTTC.

Comment on this clonotype: This could be a read error, since a much larger clone is one nucleotide away. The V call is TRBV28, the J call TRBJ1-6; possible D gene TRBD1, 5 bases. Germline V gives CDR1 MDHEN, CDR2 SYDVKM. The CDR3 is made up of 15 amino acids. CDR3 sequence: CASSRPWGFDSPLRF. The CDR3, as DNA: TGTGCCAGCAGCCGCCCTTGGGGGTTTGATTCACCCCTCCGCTTT.

This sequence joins TRBV4-2 and TRBJ1-5; D perhaps matches TRBD1 (5 bases). Trimming left V 4 bases short and J 5 bases short, with 15 bases between. There are 15 residues in the CDR3. Germline CDR1 LGHNA, CDR2 YNFKEQ. The CDR3 DNA sequence: TGTGCCAGCAGCCCCTTAGGAGGGGACGATCAGCCCCAGCATTTT. It codes for CASSPLGGDDQPQHF.

Many counts were recorded for this clonotype. The chain is built from TRBV12-3 or TRBV12-4 and TRBJ2-5; TRBD1 matches 7 bases. This CDR3 contains 13 residues. The ends lost 7 bases at V and 1 base at J; junction bases unmatched: 3. The CDR3: CASTRDSQETQYF. CDR3 bases: TGTGCCAGCACCAGGGACAGCCAAGAGACCCAGTACTTC.

Regarding this clonotype: A much larger clone lies one base from this, so it may be a read error. V is TRBV20-1 and J is TRBJ2-7, with 7 bases identical to TRBD1. From germline, CDR1 is DFQATT and CDR2 SNEGSKA (reference sequence). The CDR3 sequence is 14 residues long. DNA for the CDR3: TGCAATGCTAGAGACGGACAGGAAACCTACGAGCAGTACTTC. Its protein product is CNARDGQETYEQYF.

The sample holds many counts of this clonotype. The V gene is TRBV6-1, the J gene TRBJ1-4, with D possibly matching TRBD1 (5 bases). Trimming shortened V by 3 bases and J by 3 bases, and 11 bases separated the two germline ends. Looked up from germline, CDR1 is MNHNS and CDR2 is SASEGT. This CDR3 has 15 amino acids. The CDR3 DNA reads TGTGCCAGCAGTGATTCGGACACAGCTAATGAAAAACTGTTTTTT. Its protein is CASSDSDTANEKLFF.

This clonotype has more than one count but fewer than ten. The chain links TRBV6-5 to TRBJ1-2; a weak D match, TRBD1 (6 bases). The V end was cut by 3 bases, the J end by 6 bases, with 8 bases between. The CDR3 extends over 12 amino acids. CDR1 and CDR2 (germline): MNHEY, SVGAGI. CDR3 residues: CASSYRGNGYTF. The CDR3, as DNA: TGTGCCAGCAGTTATAGGGGGAATGGCTACACCTTC.

This clonotype has at least ten counts. The V and J genes are TRBV4-1 and TRBJ2-7, with D perhaps being TRBD1 or TRBD2 (6 bases each). V was cut by 0 bases and J by 6 bases, with 15 bases left in between. CDR3 length: 15 amino acids. Germline-derived CDR1 and CDR2 are MGHRA and YSYEKL. The CDR3 here is CASSQESKSGAEQYF. CDR3 bases: TGCGCCAGCAGCCAAGAGTCAAAATCGGGGGCCGAGCAGTACTTC.

The genes are TRBV5-1 and TRBJ2-3; TRBD1 is a possible D gene (5 bases). The CDR3 runs to 14 residues. Between the trimmed V and J ends, which lost 0 bases and 2 bases, there was a span of 7 bases. Looked up from germline, CDR1 is SGHRS and CDR2 is YFSETQ. In DNA form, the CDR3 reads TGCGCCAGCAGCTTGGCGACAGCCACAGATACGCAGTATTTT. Amino acid sequence: CASSLATATDTQYF. Complete variable domain (other parts from reference TRBV5-1 and TRBJ2-3): KAGVTQTPRYLIKTRGQQVTLSCSPISGHRSVSWYQQTPGQGLQFLFEYFSETQRNKGNFPGRFSGRQFSNSRSEMNVSTLELGDSALYLCASSLATATDTQYFGPGTRLTVL.

At least ten counts were recorded for this clonotype. This sequence joins TRBV7-6 and TRBJ2-5; unclear D gene. The CDR3 runs to 13 residues. Germline lookup yields CDR1 SGHVS and CDR2 FNYEAQ. V lost 3 bases, J lost 2 bases, and 7 bases lay in between. The CDR3 DNA reads TGTGCCAGCAGCTTTCCCGAGCAAGAGACCCAGTACTTC. Protein product: CASSFPEQETQYF.

Remarks on this clonotype: A much larger clone differs by one base, so this may be a read error. The chain carries TRBV27 and TRBJ2-7; no definite D call. This CDR3 has 13 amino acids. Germline V CDR1 and CDR2: MNHEY, SMNVEV (reference sequence). DNA for the CDR3: TGTGCCAGCAGCCCAGGACCATCCTACGAGCAGCACTTC. Translated: CASSPGPSYEQHF.

The V call is TRBV29-1, the J call TRBJ2-3; possibly TRBD1 or TRBD2 for D (6 bases each). CDR1 is SQVTM, CDR2 ANQGSEA, per germline. The length of the CDR3 is 14 residues. V was shortened by 6 bases and J by 6 bases, with 19 bases between the two germline ends. The CDR3 here is CSVNQGRGLDTQYF. The CDR3 DNA reads as TGCAGCGTGAACCAGGGTCGGGGGCTCGATACGCAGTATTTT.

The chain joins TRBV6-5 to TRBJ2-7, with D hard to call. V was shortened by 1 base and J by 0 bases, with 7 bases between the two germline ends. Germline V lookup: CDR1 MNHEY, CDR2 SVGAGI. This CDR3 region has 14 residues. The CDR3 nucleotides read TGTGCCAGCAGTTACTTCCATAACTCCTACGAGCAGTACTTC. The encoded protein is CASSYFHNSYEQYF.

This clonotype was seen repeatedly, ten times or more. This chain joins TRBV6-5 and TRBJ2-3; the match to TRBD2 covers 8 bases. V was clipped by 6 bases and J by 0 bases; unmatched bases: 11. Germline assignment: CDR1 MNHEY and CDR2 SVGAGI. The CDR3 has 17 residues. The CDR3: CASRPLTSGRSTDTQYF. The CDR3 DNA reads TGTGCCAGCAGGCCCCTTACTAGCGGAAGGAGCACAGATACGCAGTATTTT.

This clonotype was seen repeatedly, ten times or more. The V call is TRBV6-1, the J call TRBJ2-7, with TRBD2 identical over 9 bases. V lost 6 bases to trimming and J lost 3 bases; unmatched junction nucleotides: 3. CDR1 is MNHNS, CDR2 SASEGT, per germline. This CDR3 comprises 13 residues. CDR3 residues: CASRAGGYYEQYF. The DNA for the CDR3 is TGTGCCAGCAGAGCGGGAGGCTACTACGAGCAGTACTTC.